A single sample gave rise to the 5 T cell receptor beta chains below, sequenced in a study of T cells in Graves' hyperthyroidism and ophthalmopathy. TCR beta CDR3 regions were amplified from RNA. The HTBI primer set served for first-round RT-PCR of the TCR CDR3. TCRdb fed the multiplex PCR reads into MiXCR, producing one record per CDR3 protein. Altogether fewer than 500,000 distinct CDR3 sequences are present, approximately 15% being singletons, with the ten largest covering roughly a fifth. Specimen: blood. The receptors here all came from a woman aged 25 to 39 with Graves' ophthalmopathy.

This clonotype turned up a few times. The V and J genes are TRBV6-1 and TRBJ1-4; D unresolved. Trimming left V 5 bases short and J 0 bases short, with 10 bases between. CDR1 and CDR2 from the germline V gene are MNHNS and SASEGT. The CDR3 runs 15 residues. As DNA, the CDR3 is TGTGCCAGCAGTACCCCCGGGGCAACTAATGAAAAACTGTTTTTT. Protein product: CASSTPGATNEKLFF.

Concerning this clonotype itself: This may be a read error: a much more frequent sequence differs by one nucleotide. The chain employs TRBV4-1 and TRBJ2-3; tentatively, D is TRBD1 (5 bases). Deletions cut 7 bases from V and 5 bases from J, with 16 bases between. Germline V lookup: CDR1 MGHRA, CDR2 YSYEKL. This CDR3 comprises 14 residues. DNA of the CDR3: TGCGCCAGCATCCAGGGAAGAGTAGGAGATACGCAGTATTTT. Translated: CASIQGRVGDTQYF.

This clonotype was seen repeatedly, ten times or more. The V call is TRBV29-1, the J call TRBJ1-2; TRBD1 matches at 7 bases. The V and J ends lost 4 bases and 1 base, in that order; junction bases with no gene match: 12. Germline V gene lookup returns CDR1 SQVTM and CDR2 ANQGSEA. The CDR3 sequence is 16 residues long. The chain's CDR3 is CSVGSTGRNFNYGYTF. CDR3 sequence (DNA): TGCAGCGTTGGTTCGACAGGGCGAAACTTTAACTATGGCTACACCTTC. The full variable domain, in which reference TRBV29-1 and TRBJ1-2 provide the parts outside the CDR3, is SAVISQKPSRDICQRGTSLTIQCQVDSQVTMMFWYRQQPGQSLTLIATANQGSEATYESGFVIDKFPISRPNLTFSTLTVSNMSPEDSSIYLCSVGSTGRNFNYGYTFGSGTRLTVV.

The chain joins TRBV13 to TRBJ2-1; TRBD2 agrees at 14 bases. Germline V gene sequence: CDR1 PRHDT, CDR2 FYEKMQ (reference sequence). V dropped 0 bases and J dropped 8; count of bases not matched to a gene: 3. The CDR3 runs to 16 residues. The CDR3 spells CASSLGTSGGADEQFF. In DNA form, the CDR3 reads TGTGCCAGCAGCTTAGGGACTAGCGGGGGGGCCGATGAGCAGTTCTTC.

This CDR3 reads CASSLPGVSSGANVLTF. CDR3 nucleotides: TGTGCCAGCAGCTTACCAGGGGTAAGCTCTGGGGCCAACGTCCTGACTTTC. The gene calls are TRBV7-8 and TRBJ2-6; D may be TRBD1 (6 bases). Trimming stripped 2 bases from V and 0 bases from J, with 11 bases between. This CDR3 has 17 amino acids. Germline CDR1 SGHVS, CDR2 FQNEAQ.